This T cell receptor beta chain derives from a study of T cells in localized non-small cell lung cancer. V was cut by 0 bases and J by 13 bases, with 13 bases left in between. Germline CDR1 is MGHRA and CDR2 is YSYEKL. The CDR3 totals 13 residues. General observations from the study: Longer overall survival was seen with higher T cell density measured in blood. Only one tumor region went through sequencing, so heterogeneity may still be there. There was higher T cell clonality in uninvolved adjacent lung than in tumor, and it was highest there.

The count of this clone is one. The target antigen is unknown. This table comes from immunoSEQ multiplex PCR, and its TCRdb copy is limited to in-frame clones, with some not included. The sample gives under 30,000 clones, roughly nine tenths of which show up once; 10% is in the top ten. The chain employs TRBV4-1 and TRBJ2-1; D is possibly TRBD2 (6 bases). The material was peripheral blood, obtained before any cancer treatment. The sequence derives from a woman aged 35 to 75 with stage I lung adenocarcinoma. The CDR3, as DNA: TGCGCCAGCAGCCAAGATATAGGGACTTATCAGTTCTTC. It is translated as CASSQDIGTYQFF.